This T cell receptor beta chain was sequenced for a study of blood T cell repertoires in COVID-19. About the research overall: T cells, B-cell-depleted T cells, or PBMCs supplied cDNA or gDNA.

Germline CDR1 and CDR2: SGHTA and FQGNSA. This CDR3 spans 15 amino acids. V trimming: 4 bases; J trimming: 5 bases; junction bases outside the gene matches: 10. Participants came from around 25 US areas, aged about 18 to 89 years. Cohort assignment relied on participant-reported clinical history. As originally analysed: Using reference gene primer amplification, nucleated cell counts were estimated. Clones were sequenced by immunoSEQ multiplex PCR, and TCRdb holds only the in-frame ones, with some missing. From that table come the V and J calls and clone size; the DNA was used to work out D and trimming. The sample holds over 250,000 clones, around 89% seen once. This clone has only one observation.

The J gene is TRBJ2-5, the V gene TRBV7-2; TRBD1 matches at 7 bases. The sequence derives from a woman aged 60-75 years in a cohort exposed to, infected with or recovered from COVID-19 (not recorded which). Specimen: PBMCs or T cells enriched from blood (not recorded which). CDR3 in amino acids: CASSSRQGSGETQYF. In DNA form, the CDR3 reads TGTGCCAGCAGCTCTCGACAGGGATCGGGGGAGACCCAGTACTTC.